This TCR beta chain was recovered during a study of identical twins. V lost 5 bases to trimming and J lost 4 bases; unmatched junction nucleotides: 15. The CDR3 is 18 residues long. Healthy Caucasians were all of the donors. TCRdb used MiXCR to reprocess the 5' RACE reads, holding one entry per CDR3 protein. The sample lists fewer than 450,000 distinct CDR3 sequences, approximately 8.7% occurring once. The sequence was obtained from a woman between 50 and 59 years old in good health. The gene calls are TRBV12-3 or TRBV12-4 and TRBJ2-7; 12 nucleotides align to TRBD2. The sequenced material came from naive T cells sorted from blood. The CDR3 nucleotides are TGTGCCAGCAGTCCCCAACTAGCGGGAGGCCGCTGGGCTTACGAGCAGTACTTC. Translating gives CASSPQLAGGRWAYEQYF.